This T cell receptor beta chain was sequenced during a study of response to subunit inactivated influenza vaccine. This CDR3 region has 15 residues. Trimming stripped 0 bases from V and 4 bases from J, with 10 bases between. CDR1 SNHLY and CDR2 FYNNEI come from the germline V gene. MiXCR, run by TCRdb on the RT-PCR reads, gives a single entry per CDR3 protein. The table includes about 570,000 distinct CDR3 sequences, 12% detected once. The starting material was PBMCs from blood, obtained on the day of vaccination. The chain recombines TRBV2 with TRBJ2-1; D remains ambiguous. The sequence was collected from a man aged 45-65 years who received an inactivated influenza vaccine. CDR3 DNA sequence: TGTGCCAGCAGTGAAGCAATACTAACGTACAATGAGCAGTTCTTC. It translates to CASSEAILTYNEQFF.